The TCR beta chain under discussion was sequenced for a study of blood T cell repertoires in COVID-19. Study information: Whether acute or convalescent, the COVID-19 samples came from the United States, Italy and Spain. T cells, B-cell-depleted T cells, or PBMCs supplied cDNA or gDNA.

CDR3 length: 15 residues. Germline loops: CDR1 LGHDT, CDR2 YNNKEL (reference sequence). Trimming took 0 bases from V and 7 from J; bases not matched to a gene: 1. Sequencing was performed with immunoSEQ multiplex PCR; in TCRdb, only in-frame clones are kept and a portion is missing. The sample consists of some 89,000 clones, about nine tenths of them appearing once. The V gene is TRBV3-1 (or the pseudogene TRBV3-2), the J gene TRBJ2-7; 15 nucleotides match TRBD2. The source material was peripheral blood. The receptor was isolated from a man aged 45 to 65 with acute or convalescent COVID-19. The CDR3 sequence is CASSQEGLAGGEQYF. The CDR3 DNA sequence: TGTGCCAGCAGCCAAGAGGGACTAGCGGGAGGTGAGCAGTACTTC.